This TCR beta chain was sequenced in a study of graft-versus-host responses after intestinal transplantation. Study findings and constraints: Early post-transplant HvG declines tracked with peak circulating GvH clone levels.

V gave up 10 bases and J gave up 1 base; unmatched junction bases: 3. Germline V gene sequence: CDR1 LNHDA, CDR2 SQIVND (reference sequence). This CDR3 comprises 14 residues. Concerning this clone itself: What it recognizes is unknown.

Here immunoSEQ multiplex PCR was the method, and the copy in TCRdb shows in-frame clones only, minus some. This sample has some 110,000 clones, with more than 80% found just once. This sequence was found in a human donor who was the organ donor for an intestinal transplant. Sequences were derived from unstimulated CD4+ T cells sorted from spleen or lymph node cells, sampled before transplant. J is TRBJ2-1 and V is TRBV19; the match to TRBD2 covers 11 bases. CDR3 residues: CATLAGGSYNEQFF. In nucleotides, the CDR3 is TGTGCCACCCTAGCGGGAGGATCCTACAATGAGCAGTTCTTC.